The entry that follows covers one T cell receptor (beta chain) sequence. As yet, its antigen is unknown. This record belongs to a study of circulating and synovial CD4+ cells in juvenile arthritis. Study results and limitations: Deeper sequencing increased measured overlap with synovial clonotypes. These blood cells shared more CDR3 sequences with synovium than bulk blood. CPL and bulk CD4 samples differed at least tenfold in T cell genomes.

This CDR3 comprises 15 residues. Germline V gene data show CDR1 as SGHTA and CDR2 as FQGTGA. The V and J ends lost 5 bases and 4 bases, in that order; junction bases with no gene match: 2. The protocol was immunoSEQ multiplex PCR, while the TCRdb copy is restricted to in-frame clones and leaves out a portion. The repertoire holds fewer than 35,000 clones, with nearly 97% as singletons. This rearrangement joins TRBV7-3 to TRBJ2-7; TRBD2 agrees at 16 bases. Input material: CD4+ T cells from blood. The sequence was obtained from a human donor with juvenile idiopathic arthritis. The CDR3 protein is CASSPGLAGGYEQYF. The CDR3 nucleotides are TGTGCCAGCAGCCCGGGACTAGCGGGAGGGTACGAGCAGTACTTC.